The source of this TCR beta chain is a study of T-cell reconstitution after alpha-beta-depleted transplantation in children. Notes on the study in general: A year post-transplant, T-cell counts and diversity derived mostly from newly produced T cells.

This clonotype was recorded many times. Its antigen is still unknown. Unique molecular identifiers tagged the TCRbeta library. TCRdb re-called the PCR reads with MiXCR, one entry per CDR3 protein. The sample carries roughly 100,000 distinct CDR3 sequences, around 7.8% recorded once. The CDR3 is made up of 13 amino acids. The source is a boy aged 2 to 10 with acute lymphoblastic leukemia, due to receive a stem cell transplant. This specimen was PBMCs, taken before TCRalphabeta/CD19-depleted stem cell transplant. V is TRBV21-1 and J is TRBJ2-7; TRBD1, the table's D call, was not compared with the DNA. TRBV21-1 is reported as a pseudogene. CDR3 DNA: TGTGCCAGCAGCCCTCGGACAAGCTACGAGCAGTACTTC. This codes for CASSPRTSYEQYF.